This record concerns one TCR beta chain sequence. There is no known antigen for this receptor. No base quality information exists; no much larger clone differs at one position. The CDR3 runs 15 residues from the cysteine to the phenylalanine. Of all the DNA, just the CDR3 is kept, 45 bases in frame from base 1. Between the V and J ends, shortened by 6 bases and 1 base respectively, the junction contains 18 bases. CDR1 SQVTM and CDR2 ANQGSEA are derived from the germline V gene. From each donor, a single peripheral blood sample of 100 to 150 mL on average was drawn into heparinised tubes. Naive, central memory, regulatory and stem cell-like memory CD4+ T cells were sorted on a BD FACSAria II using a panel including CD45RO, CCR7, CD25, CD127, CD95 and CD27. Purity was above 95% for every sorted population. Right away, PBMCs were isolated by Lymphoprep density gradient centrifugation and were stained directly, with no culture step. So that batch effects would be minimized, each experiment stained and sorted samples in pairs, pairing one healthy donor with one patient.

All of the isolated RNA was reverse transcribed with the High Capacity cDNA Reverse Transcription Kit, so expressed TCRB transcripts were sequenced. Naive, central memory and regulatory T cell samples underwent deep immunoSEQ sequencing, averaging about 3.57 million total reads per sample. After sorted cells were lysed in RLT buffer, RNA was extracted with DNase-treated RNeasy Micro or Mini kits, with the choice depending on cell number. To prevent cross-contamination, each cell subset was processed individually, whereas patient and healthy donor samples were processed jointly. TCRB sequences were amplified from cDNA with the immunoSEQ multiplex PCR, producing 87-bp fragments spanning the CDR3 region. Amplicons were sequenced on the Illumina HiSeq platform. The paper's data handling went like this. Synthetic template baselines were used to correct PCR bias computationally, reads within Hamming distance 2 were collapsed together, and singletons that could not be merged were discarded. Reads were aligned against IMGT so that V, D and J genes, CDR3 length and insertions or deletions at six rearrangement sites could be assigned. Within each subset, clonotype counts were normalized to sorted cell number, after which true diversity and Gini coefficients were computed with the tcR R package. The overlap coefficient, calculated on TCRB nucleotide sequences, was used to measure repertoire sharing. As a proxy for the pre-selection repertoire, out-of-frame TCRB sequences from naive cells were analyzed. In its TCRdb copy, this immuneACCESS table keeps in-frame sequences only and misses some clones. Where compared with another copy, unresolved V genes explain less than half of these, and the others have no known cause. That table supplies the V and J calls and clone size; D and trimming were determined from the DNA. This sample is represented by roughly 610,000 clones; roughly a sixth of them were singletons. The top ten hold around 0.1% of the sample.

The data derive from a study of beta chain features in type 1 diabetes (dated by TCRdb to about 2018). Notes on the research overall: Patients and healthy donors did not differ in mean age, gender distribution, total cell number or subset yield. A total of roughly 100 million sorted cells were examined across all samples, and the number of cells per subset was strongly correlated with RNA yield. In the study, recently diagnosed type 1 diabetes patients and matched healthy donors were compared on the TCRB repertoires of their sorted circulating CD4+ T cell subsets. Regulatory and stem cell-like memory subsets were isolated from only 8 patients and about eight healthy donors, whereas naive and central memory subsets came from all 28 donors. Study-wide findings and limitations: PCR may preferentially amplify shorter templates, but because patient and control samples were amplified and corrected together, any resulting skew would affect both groups equally. Because small numbers of individuals were included in the HLA sub-analyses, any influence of HLA type on TCRB rearrangement was left unresolved. The naive, central memory and regulatory TCRB repertoires appeared to resemble one another more closely among patients than among healthy donors. Type 1 diabetes patients showed a moderate but significant shortening of TCRB CDR3 length in all four CD4+ subsets. Fewer insertions and more nucleotide deletions at VDJ recombination sites were observed in patients with type 1 diabetes, implying thymic rearrangement abnormalities. Because cDNA was sequenced instead of genomic DNA, activated cells with high expression could be over-represented, although the groups did not differ in activation or CD3 levels.

The sequence links TRBV29-1 to TRBJ1-2; TRBD1 is a possible D gene, resting on 6 matching bases. The clonotype was recovered from a man aged 18-30 years in good health. The sequencing input was naive CD4+ T cells from blood. This specimen's cell subset or site label, per the study, means: true naive CD4+ T cells. This receptor has the CDR3 CSVAQSGGVNYGYTF. The nucleotide sequence reads as follows: TGCAGCGTCGCGCAATCCGGGGGCGTTAACTATGGCTACACCTTC.